The T cell receptor (beta chain) under discussion was sequenced for a study of T cell responses to AZD1222 COVID-19 vaccine. Study-level information: Investigators merged groups given second doses at roughly 4 or roughly 12 weeks.

Assay used: immunoSEQ multiplex PCR; TCRdb lists only in-frame clones, some missing. The sample includes approximately 88,000 clones, 78% of them seen just once. Study results and limitations: Nearly half of unique spike-specific TCRs reportedly avoided B.1.351 and B.1.1.7 mutated regions. Increased Spike-specific TCR breadth and depth were observed after two AZD1222 doses. Only after the peak T cell response were repertoires sampled.

Concerning this clone: Antigen unknown.

The TCR was taken from an adult in good health. The sample here was peripheral blood, taken on day 0 of AZD1222 vaccination.

CDR3 nucleotide sequence: TGTGCCAGCAGCTTGCCCCGGGGTAGCGGGAGTTCGGGTGAGCAGTTCTTC. It yields the protein CASSLPRGSGSSGEQFF. The V and J genes are TRBV5-4 and TRBJ2-1; TRBD2 matches at 9 bases. Germline CDR1 and CDR2: SGHNT and YYREEE (reference sequence). The CDR3 sequence is 17 residues long. V dropped 1 base and J dropped 9; count of bases not matched to a gene: 14.